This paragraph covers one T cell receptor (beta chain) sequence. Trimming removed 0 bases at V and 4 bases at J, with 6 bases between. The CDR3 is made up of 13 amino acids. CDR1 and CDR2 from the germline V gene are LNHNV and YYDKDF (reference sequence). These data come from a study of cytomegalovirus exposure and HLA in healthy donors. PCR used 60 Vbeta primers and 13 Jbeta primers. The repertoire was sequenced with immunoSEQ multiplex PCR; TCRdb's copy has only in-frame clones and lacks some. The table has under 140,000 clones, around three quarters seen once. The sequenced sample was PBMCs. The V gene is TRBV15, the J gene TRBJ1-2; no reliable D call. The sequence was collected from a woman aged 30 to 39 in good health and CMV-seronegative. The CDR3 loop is CATSRDSIYGYTF. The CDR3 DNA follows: TGTGCCACCAGCAGAGATAGTATCTATGGCTACACCTTC.